Shown below are 21 T cell receptor beta chains from a single sample sequenced in a study of identical twins. From the 5' RACE reads, TCRdb called clonotypes with MiXCR, one entry per CDR3 protein. The data show hundreds of thousands of distinct CDR3 sequences, under 9% seen once. This same sample was also taken into another study, of yellow fever vaccine responses in identical twins.

The source material was PBMCs. These receptors came from a woman aged 18-29 years in good health.

This clonotype showed up just a few times. The gene calls are TRBV12-3 or TRBV12-4 and TRBJ1-6; D is ambiguous. This CDR3 comprises 16 residues. The V end lost 5 bases, the J end lost 2 bases, and 13 bases lay between the germline ends. CDR3: CASSPGRGAYNSPLHF. CDR3 DNA: TGTGCCAGCAGTCCCGGCCGCGGGGCCTATAATTCACCCCTCCACTTT.

V is TRBV20-1 and J is TRBJ2-1; the D gene is possibly TRBD1 (6 bases). The CDR3 extends over 13 amino acids. Germline V gene lookup returns CDR1 DFQATT and CDR2 SNEGSKA (reference sequence). CDR3 DNA sequence: TGCAGCCGAACCGGGACAAGCTACAATGAGCAGTTCTTC. It translates to CSRTGTSYNEQFF.

This clonotype showed up just a few times. The gene calls are TRBV4-2 and TRBJ2-5, with D unclear. Trimming stripped 0 bases from V and 4 bases from J, with 9 bases between. The germline CDR1 and CDR2 sequences are LGHNA and YNFKEQ. The CDR3 covers 14 residues. CDR3 protein: CASSQDSITETQYF. CDR3 nucleotides: TGTGCCAGCAGCCAAGATAGTATAACAGAGACCCAGTACTTC.

This clonotype has at least ten counts. This rearrangement joins TRBV20-1 to TRBJ2-3; TRBD2 agrees at 14 bases. Trimming removed 6 bases from V and 6 bases from J; junction bases left unmatched: 2. The CDR3 has 13 residues. In germline, CDR1 is DFQATT, CDR2 SNEGSKA (reference sequence). This CDR3 is CSARTSGRDTQYF. The CDR3 DNA is TGCAGTGCCCGGACTAGCGGGAGGGATACGCAGTATTTT.

Many counts were recorded for this clonotype. J is TRBJ1-4 and V is TRBV7-8; D is unresolved. The CDR3 spans 17 residues. Trimming took 1 base from V and 0 from J, leaving 12 bases between them. CDR1 and CDR2 (germline): SGHVS, FQNEAQ. CDR3 protein: CASSLDGHYATNEKLFF. In nucleotides, the CDR3 is TGTGCCAGCAGCTTAGATGGCCACTATGCAACTAATGAAAAACTGTTTTTT.

J is TRBJ2-4 and V is TRBV20-1, with 8 nucleotides matching TRBD1. V shed 6 bases and J 0 bases; nucleotides not matched to a gene: 7. CDR3 length equals 15 residues. Germline V gene data show CDR1 as DFQATT and CDR2 as SNEGSKA (reference sequence). The CDR3 region is CSAPDRGLAKNIQYF. Here the CDR3 DNA reads TGCAGTGCCCCCGACAGGGGCTTAGCCAAAAACATTCAGTACTTC.

The chain uses TRBV7-9 and TRBJ2-7; D is tentatively TRBD1 or TRBD2 (5 bases each). The V end lost 7 bases, the J end lost 2 bases, and 18 bases lay between the germline ends. The germline V gene has CDR1 SEHNR and CDR2 FQNEAQ (reference sequence). The length of the CDR3 is 15 residues. As DNA, the CDR3 is TGTGCCAGCATCGCCCCGGGACCAACCGCCTACGAGCAGTACTTC. Translated, it gives CASIAPGPTAYEQYF.

V and J are TRBV9 and TRBJ2-3; TRBD2 agrees at 9 bases. Germline V gives CDR1 SGDLS, CDR2 YYNGEE. This CDR3 is built from 17 residues. Trimming took 0 bases from V and 2 from J; bases not matched to a gene: 7. CDR3 coding DNA: TGTGCCAGCAGCGTAGTTCCTAGCGGGATCAACACAGATACGCAGTATTTT. The encoded protein is CASSVVPSGINTDTQYF.

The rearrangement links TRBV9 to TRBJ2-3; D unresolved. V was clipped by 9 bases and J by 1 base, with 9 bases between them. This CDR3 spans 12 amino acids. The germline V gene encodes CDR1 SGDLS and CDR2 YYNGEE. The CDR3, as DNA: TGTGCCACATATGGGGGCACAGATACGCAGTATTTT. It yields the protein CATYGGTDTQYF.

This clonotype came up many times. V usage is TRBV24-1 and J usage is TRBJ2-7; weak D call: TRBD1 (6 bases). V shed 6 bases and J shed 3 bases, with 11 bases lying between them. CDR3 length: 13 amino acids. Germline V gives CDR1 KGHDR, CDR2 SFDVKD. The CDR3 DNA follows: TGTGCCACCAGTCGTAGGGGGAGCTACGAGCAGTACTTC. It specifies CATSRRGSYEQYF.

There are a few counts of this clonotype. In nucleotides, the CDR3 is TGTGCCAGCAGCCCCAGGGGTGGCGGCTCCTACAATGAGCAGTTCTTC. It is translated as CASSPRGGGSYNEQFF. The rearrangement links TRBV7-8 to TRBJ2-1; D is perhaps TRBD1 (6 bases). CDR3 length: 16 residues. The V end lost 5 bases, the J end lost 0 bases, and 14 bases lay between the germline ends. CDR1 is SGHVS and CDR2 is FQNEAQ in the germline V gene.

The chain joins TRBV20-1 to TRBJ2-1, with 9 bases identical to TRBD2. The CDR3 is 17 residues long. Germline loops: CDR1 DFQATT, CDR2 SNEGSKA (reference sequence). V gave up 0 bases and J gave up 6 bases; unmatched junction bases: 12. CDR3 sequence: CSARETLGGRALNEQFF. In nucleotides, the CDR3 is TGCAGTGCTAGAGAAACTTTGGGCGGGAGGGCCCTCAATGAGCAGTTCTTC.

The sample holds a few counts of this clonotype. The chain employs TRBV7-8 and TRBJ2-7; 12 bases align to TRBD2. The CDR3 is 15 residues long. Germline V gene lookup returns CDR1 SGHVS and CDR2 FQNEAQ. The V and J ends lost 6 bases and 2 bases, in that order; junction bases with no gene match: 5. The CDR3 spells CASRPLAGGPYEQYF. DNA of the CDR3: TGTGCCAGCAGACCACTAGCGGGGGGACCCTACGAGCAGTACTTC. The variable domain in full, completed from reference TRBV7-8 and TRBJ2-7, reads GAGVSQSPRYKVAKRGQDVALRCDPISGHVSLFWYQQALGQGPEFLTYFQNEAQLDKSGLPSDRFFAERPEGSVSTLKIQRTQQEDSAVYLCASRPLAGGPYEQYFGPGTRLTVT.

This clonotype was seen a handful of times. This sequence joins TRBV7-9 and TRBJ2-1; 16 bases are a match to TRBD2. The CDR3 length is 17 residues. CDR1 and CDR2 (germline): SEHNR, FQNEAQ (reference sequence). After removal of 3 bases from V and 6 bases from J, the junction contained 5 bases not matched to a gene. CDR3 DNA sequence: TGTGCCAGCAGCTTTACCGGGACTAGCGGGGGGGCCAATGAGCAGTTCTTC. Translated, it gives CASSFTGTSGGANEQFF.

A few counts support this clonotype. The V and J genes are TRBV2 and TRBJ2-1, with unresolved D. Trimming pared 2 bases from V and 9 bases from J, leaving 17 bases between. CDR1 SNHLY and CDR2 FYNNEI come from the germline V gene. The CDR3 spans 15 residues. In nucleotides, the CDR3 is TGTGCCAGCAGTGAAACCCCTCCCGCTACGGGTGAGCAGTTCTTC. Protein sequence: CASSETPPATGEQFF.

The chain is built from TRBV6-1 and TRBJ2-3, with D perhaps matching TRBD1 (5 bases). The CDR3 covers 14 residues. Germline lookup yields CDR1 MNHNS and CDR2 SASEGT. Trimming shortened V by 7 bases and J by 6 bases, and 17 bases separated the two germline ends. The CDR3 DNA sequence: TGTGCCAGCAAGGGAAGGGGAAAAGGGGATACGCAGTATTTT. This codes for CASKGRGKGDTQYF.

V usage is TRBV28 and J usage is TRBJ2-2; D is perhaps TRBD2 (6 bases). Looked up from germline, CDR1 is MDHEN and CDR2 is SYDVKM. Trimming stripped 4 bases from V and 7 bases from J, with 7 bases between. The CDR3 loop spans 12 amino acids. CDR3 in DNA: TGTGCCAGCAGTTCGGAGGGCGGGGAGCTGTTTTTT. Its translation is CASSSEGGELFF.

This clonotype was recorded many times. This rearrangement joins TRBV4-3 to TRBJ2-2; 11 bases fit TRBD2. Germline V CDR1 and CDR2: LGHNA, YSLEER. The CDR3 sequence is 17 residues long. With 0 bases clipped from V and 6 bases from J, the junction kept 6 bases outside the gene matches. The CDR3, as DNA: TGCGCCAGCAGCCAAGAGACTAGCGGGATCTTAGCCGGGGAGCTGTTTTTT. Protein product: CASSQETSGILAGELFF.

The chain combines TRBV5-6 with TRBJ2-1, with 11 bases that match TRBD2. The CDR3 covers 16 residues. Germline-derived CDR1 and CDR2 are SGHDT and YYEEEE. V lost 3 bases, J lost 7 bases, and 9 bases stayed unmatched. The CDR3 nucleotides are TGTGCCAGCAGCTACGCACTAGCGGGAGTACCGAATGAGCAGTTCTTC. This gives the protein CASSYALAGVPNEQFF.

At least ten counts were recorded for this clonotype. The rearrangement uses TRBV29-1 and TRBJ2-1, with 10 bases identical to TRBD2. This CDR3 has 16 residues. Germline V gives CDR1 SQVTM, CDR2 ANQGSEA. V gave up 1 base and J gave up 3 bases; unmatched junction bases: 6. Written as DNA, the CDR3 is TGCAGCGTTGAAGCCATAGCGGGGGGCCTCTACAATGAGCAGTTCTTC. This sequence encodes CSVEAIAGGLYNEQFF.

This clonotype was counted a few times. This chain connects TRBV29-1 to TRBJ2-7; 7 bases align to TRBD1. Germline values: CDR1 SQVTM, CDR2 ANQGSEA. CDR3 length equals 12 residues. Trimming removed 4 bases from V and 6 bases from J; junction bases left unmatched: 6. CDR3 protein: CSVAGGAAEQYF. The CDR3 bases are TGCAGCGTTGCAGGGGGTGCCGCCGAGCAGTACTTC.